Below, 31 T cell receptor beta chains from the same sample are listed, as sequenced in a study of T-cell reconstitution after alpha-beta-depleted transplantation in children. Unique molecular identifiers tagged the TCRbeta library. MiXCR, applied by TCRdb to the PCR reads, yields one record per CDR3 protein. The sample records about a million distinct CDR3 sequences, less than 30% being singletons. The specimen comprised PBMCs, mostly from graft donor cells, sampled 360 days after TCRalphabeta/CD19-depleted stem cell transplant. The receptors here all came from a boy under two years old who had a stem cell transplant for SCID, so the T cells may come from the graft donor.

This clonotype was seen a few times. CDR3 coding DNA: TGTGCCACCAGTGATTTGCCTGGCAGGCCCCCAGATACGCAGTATTTT. It encodes CATSDLPGRPPDTQYF. J is TRBJ2-3 and V is TRBV24-1; D unclear. Germline CDR1 KGHDR, CDR2 SFDVKD. CDR3 length: 16 amino acids. The V and J ends lost 0 bases and 4 bases respectively, with 13 bases between them.

This clonotype has only a few counts. The chain links TRBV14 to TRBJ2-1, with a possible D match to TRBD2 (6 bases). The CDR3 runs 15 residues. V was shortened by 2 bases and J by 2 bases, with 10 bases between the two germline ends. Germline CDR1 SGHDN, CDR2 FVKESK. This chain's CDR3 is CASSQRRVTYNEQFF. The CDR3, as DNA: TGTGCCAGCAGCCAACGGAGGGTTACCTACAATGAGCAGTTCTTC.

This clonotype has more than one count but fewer than ten. In DNA, the CDR3 is TGTGCCAGCAGCGACAGGACTAGCCCCCGTGGACGGGATACGCAGTATTTT. It specifies CASSDRTSPRGRDTQYF. The V and J genes are TRBV3-1 and TRBJ2-3; 8 nucleotides line up with TRBD2. Per the germline V gene, CDR1 is LGHDT and CDR2 is YNNKEL (reference sequence). J was trimmed by 6 bases and V by 5 bases; bases with no gene match: 16. CDR3 length equals 17 residues.

This clonotype was seen a few times. The chain employs TRBV12-3 or TRBV12-4 and TRBJ2-6, with D unresolved. CDR3 length equals 17 residues. Trimming removed 7 bases from V and 0 bases from J, with 16 bases in between. CDR3 DNA: TGTGCCAGCACCCAAGGCTTCCGTTACTCTGGGGCCAACGTCCTGACTTTC. It yields the protein CASTQGFRYSGANVLTF.

The chain couples TRBV7-9 to TRBJ1-1, with 10 nucleotides matching TRBD1. The CDR3 is 17 residues long. Germline lookup yields CDR1 SEHNR and CDR2 FQNEAQ (reference sequence). The V and J ends lost 5 bases and 0 bases, in that order; junction bases with no gene match: 9. Here the CDR3 DNA reads TGTGCCAGCAGCCCGGACAGGGGGATGCAGATGAACACTGAAGCTTTCTTT. This translates into CASSPDRGMQMNTEAFF.

V and J are TRBV12-3 or TRBV12-4 and TRBJ2-1, with 8 bases that match TRBD2. V shed 1 base, J shed 7 bases, and the junction held 12 bases outside the gene matches. The CDR3 runs 17 residues. CDR3 nucleotides: TGTGCCAGCAGTTTAGAAAGGCTCGGGGGCGGGGGGAATGAGCAGTTCTTC. Encoded protein: CASSLERLGGGGNEQFF.

This rearrangement joins TRBV30 to TRBJ2-1; D ambiguous. Germline V gives CDR1 GTSNPN, CDR2 SVGIG (reference sequence). CDR3 length: 9 amino acids. V gave up 5 bases and J gave up 6 bases, with 2 bases separating them. In DNA, the CDR3 is TGTGCCTGGGGCAATGAGCAGTTCTTC. Translating it yields CAWGNEQFF.

The rearrangement joins TRBV4-1 to TRBJ2-7; 8 positions agree with TRBD1. Per the germline V gene, CDR1 is MGHRA and CDR2 is YSYEKL. CDR3 size: 14 residues. V dropped 4 bases and J dropped 5; count of bases not matched to a gene: 7. CDR3 DNA sequence: TGCGCCAGCAGCCTTGGGACAGGTCAAGACGAGCAGTACTTC. Protein sequence: CASSLGTGQDEQYF.

The V call is TRBV12-3 or TRBV12-4, the J call TRBJ2-3; D tentatively reads TRBD1 or TRBD2 (6 bases each). Trimming cost V 6 bases and J 4 bases, with 20 bases left between them. The CDR3 is 16 residues long. The CDR3 is CASSTPGGQGPDTQYF. In DNA, the CDR3 is TGTGCCAGCAGCACCCCTGGGGGGCAGGGCCCAGATACGCAGTATTTT.

The count of this clonotype is one. The chain links TRBV5-1 to TRBJ2-7; D possibly uses TRBD1 or TRBD2 (5 bases each). Germline V lookup: CDR1 SGHRS, CDR2 YFSETQ. Trimming removed 4 bases from V and 0 bases from J, with 20 bases in between. The length of the CDR3 is 17 residues. CDR3 in DNA: TGCGCCAGCAGCAGGAGAACCGGGACGGTGAGCTCCTACGAGCAGTACTTC. Its translation: CASSRRTGTVSSYEQYF.

This clonotype was seen a few times. This sequence joins TRBV6-2 or TRBV6-3 and TRBJ2-5; D possibly corresponds to TRBD1 (6 bases). The V gene's germline CDR1 is MNHEY and CDR2 SVGEGT. V was shortened by 6 bases and J by 2 bases, with 10 bases between the two germline ends. The CDR3 is made up of 13 amino acids. This CDR3 reads CASSGQLQETQYF. The CDR3 region has the DNA TGTGCCAGCAGCGGACAGCTTCAAGAGACCCAGTACTTC.

This clonotype was counted a few times. The V call is TRBV5-1, the J call TRBJ2-5; D is uncertain. This CDR3 has 15 amino acids. V lost 1 base to trimming and J lost 5 bases, with 15 bases between them. Per germline, CDR1 SGHRS and CDR2 YFSETQ. The CDR3, as DNA: TGCGCCAGCAGCTTGACCGGGCCCCTGAGGGAGACCCAGTACTTC. Translation: CASSLTGPLRETQYF.

This clonotype was seen ten or more times. This chain connects TRBV7-8 to TRBJ1-1; possible D gene TRBD1, 6 bases. Between the trimmed V and J ends, which lost 4 bases and 1 base, there was a span of 16 bases. CDR3 size: 16 residues. The V gene's germline CDR1 is SGHVS and CDR2 FQNEAQ. CDR3 DNA sequence: TGTGCCAGCAGCTCCCCAGGGGTGACTCGGAACACTGAAGCTTTCTTT. Translated, it gives CASSSPGVTRNTEAFF.

This clonotype has just a few counts. The V gene is TRBV20-1, the J gene TRBJ2-1, with TRBD2 identical over 12 bases. Losses at the gene ends were 2 bases for V and 1 base for J; bases not matched to a gene: 3. Germline V gene sequence: CDR1 DFQATT, CDR2 SNEGSKA (reference sequence). The length of the CDR3 is 16 residues. For the CDR3, the DNA is TGCAGTGCTAGACTAGCGGGGGGGCGATCCTACAATGAGCAGTTCTTC. This gives the protein CSARLAGGRSYNEQFF.

This clonotype occurred a few times. This sequence joins TRBV20-1 and TRBJ1-5, with 8 bases fitting TRBD1. Germline lookup yields CDR1 DFQATT and CDR2 SNEGSKA (reference sequence). V gave up 4 bases and J gave up 6 bases; unmatched junction bases: 8. This CDR3 region has 14 residues. CDR3 in amino acids: CSAMSGQGSQPQHF. In nucleotides, the CDR3 is TGCAGTGCTATGAGTGGACAGGGTAGTCAGCCCCAGCATTTT.

In nucleotides, the CDR3 is TGCAGTGCAGGGGTCTTCTATGGCTACACCTTC. Protein: CSAGVFYGYTF. This rearrangement joins TRBV20-1 to TRBJ1-2; the D gene is possibly TRBD1 (5 bases). Germline values: CDR1 DFQATT, CDR2 SNEGSKA (reference sequence). Deletions cut 6 bases from V and 4 bases from J, with 9 bases between. This CDR3 spans 11 amino acids.

The chain is built from TRBV6-2 or TRBV6-3 and TRBJ2-7, with D unresolved. The germline V and J ends were trimmed by 5 bases and 3 bases, with 14 bases remaining between them. This CDR3 has 14 amino acids. Germline V gives CDR1 MNHEY, CDR2 SVGEGT. CDR3 residues: CASSPRSPVYEQYF. As DNA, the CDR3 is TGTGCCAGCAGTCCCCGGTCTCCCGTCTACGAGCAGTACTTC.

This clonotype was seen more than once but under ten times. This chain links TRBV28 with TRBJ2-5, with 10 bases matching TRBD2. This CDR3 has 14 amino acids. Germline CDR1 reads MDHEN; CDR2 reads SYDVKM. The V and J ends lost 4 bases and 5 bases, in that order; junction bases with no gene match: 4. This CDR3 reads CASSSSGGAETQYF. The CDR3 DNA reads TGTGCCAGCAGTTCGAGCGGGGGGGCTGAGACCCAGTACTTC. Combining the CDR3 with reference TRBV28 and TRBJ2-5 gives the whole variable domain DVKVTQSSRYLVKRTGEKVFLECVQDMDHENMFWYRQDPGLGLRLIYFSYDVKMKEKGDIPEGYSVSREKKERFSLILESASTNQTSMYLCASSSSGGAETQYFGPGTRLLVL.

This clonotype has just a few counts. The chain joins TRBV20-1 to TRBJ1-4; D is possibly TRBD1 (5 bases). The CDR3 consists of 14 residues. Germline CDR1 is DFQATT and CDR2 is SNEGSKA (reference sequence). V lost 3 bases, J lost 5 bases, and 13 bases lay in between. This chain's CDR3 is CSASGGGENEKLFF. Written as DNA, the CDR3 is TGCAGTGCTAGCGGTGGGGGGGAGAATGAAAAACTGTTTTTT.

This clonotype was observed a few times. The chain recombines TRBV28 with TRBJ2-3; 11 bases line up with TRBD1. This CDR3 contains 18 residues. The V gene's germline CDR1 is MDHEN and CDR2 SYDVKM. V gave up 3 bases and J gave up 3 bases; unmatched junction bases: 11. The CDR3 spells CASSFWAAGQGATDTQYF. The CDR3 DNA follows: TGTGCCAGCAGTTTTTGGGCCGCCGGACAGGGGGCGACAGATACGCAGTATTTT.

The chain links TRBV12-3 or TRBV12-4 to TRBJ1-1; tentative D call: TRBD1 (5 bases). The V end lost 3 bases, the J end lost 3 bases, and 14 bases lay between the germline ends. The CDR3 is made up of 15 amino acids. CDR3 region: CASSFPGPRDTEAFF. The CDR3 region has the DNA TGTGCCAGCAGTTTCCCGGGACCCCGGGACACTGAAGCTTTCTTT.

DNA of the CDR3: TGTGCCAGCAGAAAAAGAGGGGGCGGAAACACCATATATTTT. Encoded protein: CASRKRGGGNTIYF. The V and J genes are TRBV28 and TRBJ1-3; 7 bases are shared with TRBD1. CDR3 size: 14 residues. The J segment lost 4 bases and the V segment lost 6 bases, leaving 6 bases of the junction unmatched. The germline CDR1 and CDR2 sequences are MDHEN and SYDVKM.

This sequence joins TRBV5-1 and TRBJ2-7; D possibly corresponds to TRBD1 (5 bases). The CDR3 runs to 14 residues. The germline V and J ends were trimmed by 0 bases and 5 bases, with 12 bases remaining between them. Germline-derived CDR1 and CDR2 are SGHRS and YFSETQ. The CDR3 sequence: CASSLEDIDHEQYF. CDR3 nucleotides: TGCGCCAGCAGCTTGGAGGACATTGACCACGAGCAGTACTTC.

This clonotype was observed a handful of times. The chain joins TRBV7-2 to TRBJ2-3; possible D gene TRBD2, 6 bases. This CDR3 comprises 14 residues. Germline V gene lookup returns CDR1 SGHTA and CDR2 FQGNSA. Trimming left V 5 bases short and J 5 bases short, with 14 bases between. CDR3 protein: CASSPGVGGDTQYF. The CDR3 DNA follows: TGTGCCAGCAGCCCGGGGGTGGGAGGAGATACGCAGTATTTT.

This clonotype was detected only a few times. The CDR3 DNA reads TGCAGTGCTAGCAGTGGGGGGGCAGGGCGGAACTATGGCTACACCTTC. Translated: CSASSGGAGRNYGYTF. The V call is TRBV20-1, the J call TRBJ1-2; TRBD1 is a possible D gene (6 bases). Germline V gene sequence: CDR1 DFQATT, CDR2 SNEGSKA (reference sequence). V dropped 3 bases and J dropped 2 bases, with 19 bases sitting between them. The CDR3 totals 16 residues.

The chain joins TRBV7-9 to TRBJ2-3; perhaps D is TRBD1 or TRBD2 (5 bases each). In germline, CDR1 is SEHNR, CDR2 FQNEAQ (reference sequence). CDR3 length: 15 residues. V was shortened by 6 bases and J by 0 bases, with 13 bases between the two germline ends. Here the CDR3 reads CASSQRGLSTDTQYF. CDR3 coding DNA: TGTGCCAGCAGTCAACGGGGCCTTAGCACAGATACGCAGTATTTT.

The gene calls are TRBV5-1 and TRBJ2-1; TRBD2 matches 13 bases. After removal of 4 bases from V and 9 bases from J, the junction contained 4 bases not matched to a gene. This CDR3 region has 14 residues. Looked up from germline, CDR1 is SGHRS and CDR2 is YFSETQ. CDR3 in amino acids: CASSGTSGAFEQFF. CDR3 coding DNA: TGCGCCAGCAGCGGGACTAGCGGGGCCTTTGAGCAGTTCTTC.

The rearrangement joins TRBV3-1 to TRBJ2-1, with D perhaps being TRBD1 or TRBD2 (5 bases each). Looked up from germline, CDR1 is LGHDT and CDR2 is YNNKEL (reference sequence). Trimming left V 4 bases short and J 13 bases short, with 11 bases between. This CDR3 contains 11 residues. The CDR3 DNA is TGTGCCAGCAGCCGGGGACCGACCCAGTTCTTC. Encoded protein: CASSRGPTQFF.

The chain uses TRBV6-2 or TRBV6-3 and TRBJ2-7; TRBD2 is a possible D gene (5 bases). The V and J ends lost 2 bases and 3 bases respectively, with 11 bases between them. The length of the CDR3 is 14 residues. Germline CDR1 MNHEY, CDR2 SVGEGT. CDR3 amino acids: CASSYNTRDYEQYF. DNA of the CDR3: TGTGCCAGCAGTTACAATACTCGGGACTACGAGCAGTACTTC.

The chain combines TRBV10-3 with TRBJ2-4, with a weak D call TRBD2 (5 bases). Trimming removed 0 bases from V and 7 bases from J, with 10 bases in between. The CDR3 length is 14 residues. The germline V gene has CDR1 ENHRY and CDR2 SYGVKD. The CDR3 sequence is CAISESNRENIQYF. CDR3 nucleotide sequence: TGTGCCATCAGTGAGTCGAATAGGGAGAACATTCAGTACTTC.

The gene calls are TRBV12-3 or TRBV12-4 and TRBJ1-1, with D maybe TRBD1 (5 bases). V was clipped by 6 bases and J by 0 bases, with 14 bases between them. The CDR3 contains 15 residues. CDR3 DNA: TGTGCCAGCAGGGGGCCGCTTAATATGAACACTGAAGCTTTCTTT. Translating gives CASRGPLNMNTEAFF.